Following are 12 T cell receptor beta chains from one sample sequenced in a study of cytotoxic CD8 clonotypes in ibrutinib-treated CLL. TCRdb's table, derived via immunoSEQ multiplex PCR, lists solely in-frame clones and lacks some. The profile shows thousands of clones, more than 60% of them singletons. This material consisted of PBMCs, taken before ibrutinib treatment. The receptors here all came from a human donor with chronic lymphocytic leukemia.

The rearrangement uses TRBV19 and TRBJ1-1, with D possibly TRBD1 on 6 matching bases. Per the germline V gene, CDR1 is LNHDA and CDR2 is SQIVND (reference sequence). The CDR3 has 14 amino acids. Trimming took 5 bases from V and 6 from J, leaving 16 bases between them. The CDR3, as DNA: TGTGCCAGTAGTCGGGGGGGGCGCTTGGCTGAAGCTTTCTTT. The encoded protein is CASSRGGRLAEAFF.

The chain couples TRBV27 to TRBJ2-2; TRBD2 matches at 8 bases. The CDR3 sequence is 15 residues long. Per germline, CDR1 MNHEY and CDR2 SMNVEV (reference sequence). V trimming: 10 bases; J trimming: 1 base; junction bases outside the gene matches: 8. The DNA for the CDR3 is TGTGCCACCTCCGCTAGCGGGTGGAACACCGGGGAGCTGTTTTTT. It is translated as CATSASGWNTGELFF.

The gene calls are TRBV28 and TRBJ2-7; TRBD1 matches 7 bases. This CDR3 is built from 13 residues. Germline V CDR1 and CDR2: MDHEN, SYDVKM. J was trimmed by 5 bases and V by 5 bases; bases with no gene match: 6. CDR3 sequence: CASSVYRGDEQYF. CDR3 bases: TGTGCCAGCAGTGTATACAGGGGAGACGAGCAGTACTTC.

J is TRBJ2-7 and V is TRBV6-6; 12 positions match TRBD2. Trimming removed 6 bases from V and 1 base from J; junction bases left unmatched: 7. The germline V gene has CDR1 MNHNY and CDR2 SVGAGI (reference sequence). This CDR3 is 16 amino acids long. CDR3 sequence reads: CASSDASGGASYEQYF. The CDR3 region has the DNA TGTGCCAGCAGCGACGCTAGCGGGGGGGCGTCCTACGAGCAGTACTTC.

The V and J genes are TRBV7-9 and TRBJ2-1; TRBD2 matches 12 bases. Losses at the gene ends were 5 bases for V and 6 bases for J; bases not matched to a gene: 14. There are 18 residues in the CDR3. CDR1 and CDR2 from the germline V gene are SEHNR and FQNEAQ (reference sequence). The CDR3 DNA sequence: TGTGCCAGCAGCGCCCGGGGATCGACTAGCGGGGGTATCAATGAGCAGTTCTTC. Residues: CASSARGSTSGGINEQFF.

This clone was observed a handful of times. This sequence joins TRBV28 and TRBJ1-2; D gene uncertain. Germline CDR1 reads MDHEN; CDR2 reads SYDVKM. V lost 7 bases to trimming and J lost 3 bases, with 6 bases between them. This CDR3 is built from 11 residues. In DNA form, the CDR3 reads TGTGCCAGCAACCGGGACTATGGCTACACCTTC. Translating gives CASNRDYGYTF.

The CDR3 loop is CASSLSREAFF. Here the CDR3 DNA reads TGTGCCAGCAGTTTATCACGCGAAGCTTTCTTT. The rearrangement links TRBV28 to TRBJ1-1, with D unclear. CDR1 MDHEN and CDR2 SYDVKM come from the germline V gene. This CDR3 spans 11 amino acids. Between the trimmed V and J ends, which lost 1 base and 8 bases, there was a span of 5 bases.

The gene calls are TRBV6-6 and TRBJ2-7, with D possibly called TRBD1 or TRBD2 (5 bases each). The CDR3 runs 16 residues. V was pared by 6 bases and J by 0 bases, with 18 bases between. Germline V lookup: CDR1 MNHNY, CDR2 SVGAGI (reference sequence). CDR3 nucleotide sequence: TGTGCCAGCAGCCCCCAGGACGGGGCGGGCTCCTACGAGCAGTACTTC. It specifies CASSPQDGAGSYEQYF.

The V and J genes are TRBV4-1 and TRBJ1-2, with D uncertain. Germline lookup yields CDR1 MGHRA and CDR2 YSYEKL. The CDR3 length is 12 residues. The V end lost 1 base, the J end lost 5 bases, and 5 bases lay between the germline ends. The CDR3 nucleotides are TGCGCCAGCAGCCAAGCTGGGTATGGCTACACCTTC. Amino acids: CASSQAGYGYTF.

V gene TRBV9 combines with J gene TRBJ1-2; D is perhaps TRBD1 (5 bases). The CDR3 length is 12 residues. The germline V and J ends were trimmed by 5 bases and 4 bases, with 9 bases remaining between them. Germline V gene sequence: CDR1 SGDLS, CDR2 YYNGEE. The CDR3 DNA sequence: TGTGCCAGCAGTCGACAGCCCTATGGCTACACCTTC. Protein: CASSRQPYGYTF.

This clone was found a few times. The genes are TRBV19 and TRBJ2-7, with 10 bases that match TRBD2. The CDR3 loop spans 15 amino acids. Germline CDR1 and CDR2: LNHDA and SQIVND (reference sequence). The ends lost 5 bases at V and 2 bases at J; junction bases unmatched: 6. The DNA for the CDR3 is TGTGCCAGTAGTTCACTAGCGGGGACCGCCTACGAGCAGTACTTC. Translation gives CASSSLAGTAYEQYF.

This clone was picked up a small number of times. The rearrangement links TRBV5-6 to TRBJ1-2; D gene unclear. The V gene's germline CDR1 is SGHDT and CDR2 YYEEEE. The CDR3 is made up of 13 amino acids. V was pared by 3 bases and J by 3 bases, with 9 bases between. CDR3 protein: CASSSQAHYGYTF. As DNA, the CDR3 is TGTGCCAGCAGCTCGCAGGCCCACTATGGCTACACCTTC.